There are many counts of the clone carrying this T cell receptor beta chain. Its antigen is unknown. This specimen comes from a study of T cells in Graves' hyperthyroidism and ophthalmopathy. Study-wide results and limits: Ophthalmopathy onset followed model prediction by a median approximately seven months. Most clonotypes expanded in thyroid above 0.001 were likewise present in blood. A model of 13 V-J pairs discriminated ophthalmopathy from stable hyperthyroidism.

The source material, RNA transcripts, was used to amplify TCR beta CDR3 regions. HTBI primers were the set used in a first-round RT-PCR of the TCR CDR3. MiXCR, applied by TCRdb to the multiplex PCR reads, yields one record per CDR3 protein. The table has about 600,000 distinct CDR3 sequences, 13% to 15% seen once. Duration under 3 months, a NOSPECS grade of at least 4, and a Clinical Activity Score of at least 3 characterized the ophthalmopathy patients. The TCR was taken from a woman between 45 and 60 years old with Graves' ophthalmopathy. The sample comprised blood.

The CDR3 nucleotides read TGTGCCTGGAGACTTGCTCCAGGGGGTGCGTACTTC. Translating gives CAWRLAPGGAYF. J is TRBJ2-7 and V is TRBV30; TRBD1 matches at 7 bases. With 3 bases clipped from V and 12 bases from J, the junction kept 11 bases outside the gene matches. The germline CDR1 and CDR2 sequences are GTSNPN and SVGIG (reference sequence). CDR3 length: 12 residues.